These 32 T cell receptor beta chains came from one sample sequenced in a study of T cells in Graves' hyperthyroidism and ophthalmopathy. Amplified TCR beta CDR3 regions came from RNA transcripts. The primer set for the first-round RT-PCR of the TCR CDR3 was HTBI. One entry per CDR3 protein, called by TCRdb with MiXCR from the multiplex PCR reads. The data contain about 49,000 distinct CDR3 sequences, less than 65% of them seen just once; the ten biggest clones take up 30% to 40%. Sequencing was carried out using peripheral blood or thyroid tissue (not recorded which). These receptors all stem from a man between 18 and 29 years old with Graves' hyperthyroidism.

This clonotype was seen ten or more times. This rearrangement joins TRBV2 to TRBJ1-4; D remains unclear. Germline V CDR1 and CDR2: SNHLY, FYNNEI. V lost 6 bases and J 0 bases, leaving 11 bases between the germline ends. CDR3 size: 15 residues. CDR3 loop: CASRGSLSTNEKLFF. CDR3 coding DNA: TGTGCCAGCAGGGGGAGCCTTTCAACTAATGAAAAACTGTTTTTT.

This clonotype appeared many times. This chain uses TRBV4-3 with TRBJ2-3; D perhaps matches TRBD2 (7 bases). Per germline, CDR1 LGHNA and CDR2 YSLEER. This CDR3 contains 16 residues. V was trimmed by 1 base and J by 5 bases, leaving 16 bases between them. The CDR3 protein is CASSQGVGGGEDTQYF. In nucleotides, the CDR3 is TGCGCCAGCAGCCAAGGGGTGGGGGGGGGCGAAGATACGCAGTATTTT.

Points on this clonotype: A junction end diverges from the germline sequence, so it may reflect a read error. The rearrangement joins TRBV7-8 to TRBJ1-1, with D possibly TRBD1 on 5 matching bases. The V gene's germline CDR1 is SGHVS and CDR2 FQNEAQ. The CDR3 contains 13 residues. The DNA of the CDR3 is TGCGCCAGCGGGGCCTGCAGGGTTGGGGAAGCTTTCTTT. Translating gives CASGACRVGEAFF. The whole variable domain, filled in from reference TRBV7-8 and TRBJ1-1, reads GAGVSQSPRYKVAKRGQDVALRCDPISGHVSLFWYQQALGQGPEFLTYFQNEAQLDKSGLPSDRFFAERPEGSVSTLKIQRTQQEDSAVYLCASGACRVGEAFFGQGTRLTVV.

Ten or more counts support this clonotype. The chain links TRBV4-3 to TRBJ1-3; TRBD1 might be the D (5 bases). V lost 1 base to trimming and J lost 0 bases, with 19 bases between them. Germline lookup yields CDR1 LGHNA and CDR2 YSLEER. The CDR3 contains 19 residues. In DNA form, the CDR3 reads TGCGCCAGCAGCCAAGGTGTTAGGGACTATCCCCTCTCTGGAAACACCATATATTTT. Amino acid sequence: CASSQGVRDYPLSGNTIYF.

Regarding this clonotype: One end of the junction varies from germline; a read error may be responsible. In DNA form, the CDR3 reads TGTGCCAGCAGGGGAGGTGGGACAGGCGCAAGACCCAATCAGCCCCAGCACTTT. Amino acids: CASRGGGTGARPNQPQHF. This rearrangement joins TRBV7-2 to TRBJ1-5; TRBD1 matches 8 bases. CDR1 and CDR2 (germline): SGHTA, FQGNSA. The CDR3 totals 18 residues.

V usage is TRBV29-1 and J usage is TRBJ2-5; a weak D match, TRBD2 (5 bases). CDR3 length equals 13 residues. CDR1 SQVTM and CDR2 ANQGSEA come from the germline V gene. The V gene lost 4 bases and the J gene lost 4 bases, with 13 bases spanning the gap. The CDR3 is CSVVPGSSETQYF. As DNA, the CDR3 is TGCAGCGTTGTGCCGGGGAGCTCAGAGACCCAGTACTTC.

The chain employs TRBV24-1 and TRBJ2-5; tentative D call: TRBD1 (5 bases). Germline CDR1 and CDR2: KGHDR and SFDVKD. The germline V and J ends were trimmed by 4 bases and 2 bases, with 13 bases remaining between them. The CDR3 extends over 15 amino acids. CDR3 protein: CATSEATGPQETQYF. CDR3 DNA: TGTGCCACCAGTGAAGCAACAGGACCGCAAGAGACCCAGTACTTC.

This sequence joins TRBV5-1 and TRBJ2-7; TRBD1 is a possible D gene (5 bases). The V gene lost 3 bases and the J gene lost 6 bases, with 16 bases spanning the gap. Germline lookup yields CDR1 SGHRS and CDR2 YFSETQ. CDR3 length: 14 residues. CDR3: CASSSVGPGPEQYF. The CDR3 DNA reads TGCGCCAGCAGCTCCGTGGGGCCAGGCCCCGAGCAGTACTTC.

The sample holds a few counts of this clonotype. The V gene is TRBV7-8, the J gene TRBJ2-5; 9 positions match TRBD2. The V segment lost 3 bases and the J segment 2 bases; nucleotides outside the gene matches: 10. From germline, CDR1 is SGHVS and CDR2 FQNEAQ. This CDR3 has 17 residues. CDR3 sequence reads: CASSLESGGWRQETQYF. The DNA of the CDR3 is TGTGCCAGCAGCTTGGAGAGCGGGGGGTGGAGGCAAGAGACCCAGTACTTC. Full variable domain (missing parts from reference TRBV7-8 and TRBJ2-5): GAGVSQSPRYKVAKRGQDVALRCDPISGHVSLFWYQQALGQGPEFLTYFQNEAQLDKSGLPSDRFFAERPEGSVSTLKIQRTQQEDSAVYLCASSLESGGWRQETQYFGPGTRLLVL.

J is TRBJ2-6 and V is TRBV30; D uncertain. CDR1 is GTSNPN and CDR2 is SVGIG in the germline V gene (reference sequence). The length of the CDR3 is 13 residues. Trimming stripped 3 bases from V and 2 bases from J, with 5 bases between. CDR3 DNA: TGTGCCTGGAGAAGTGCTGGGGCCAACGTCCTGACTTTC. As protein: CAWRSAGANVLTF.

The CDR3 here is CAISEPGTSGTGELFF. CDR3 DNA sequence: TGTGCCATCAGTGAACCCGGGACTAGCGGGACCGGGGAGCTGTTTTTT. The gene calls are TRBV10-3 and TRBJ2-2; 12 bases agree with TRBD2. Germline loops: CDR1 ENHRY, CDR2 SYGVKD. Trimming cost V 3 bases and J 5 bases; bases outside gene matches: 4. The CDR3 runs 16 residues.

This clonotype was seen ten or more times. This chain connects TRBV9 to TRBJ2-5; 10 nucleotides agree with TRBD2. Per germline, CDR1 SGDLS and CDR2 YYNGEE. The CDR3 totals 15 residues. After removal of 4 bases from V and 0 bases from J, the junction contained 3 bases not matched to a gene. CDR3 sequence: CASSLSGGNQETQYF. In nucleotides, the CDR3 is TGTGCCAGCAGCCTTAGCGGGGGGAACCAAGAGACCCAGTACTTC.

The chain carries TRBV5-1 and TRBJ1-1; D gene ambiguous. The germline V gene encodes CDR1 SGHRS and CDR2 YFSETQ. CDR3 length: 15 residues. The V end was cut by 0 bases, the J end by 0 bases, with 9 bases between. CDR3 residues: CASSLVAGMNTEAFF. The CDR3 DNA is TGCGCCAGCAGCTTGGTAGCGGGCATGAACACTGAAGCTTTCTTT. Together with reference TRBV5-1 and TRBJ1-1, the CDR3 gives the full variable domain: KAGVTQTPRYLIKTRGQQVTLSCSPISGHRSVSWYQQTPGQGLQFLFEYFSETQRNKGNFPGRFSGRQFSNSRSEMNVSTLELGDSALYLCASSLVAGMNTEAFFGQGTRLTVV.

The chain carries TRBV7-3 and TRBJ1-1; D uncertain. This CDR3 region has 16 residues. V lost 2 bases, J lost 5 bases, and 18 bases lay in between. Germline lookup yields CDR1 SGHTA and CDR2 FQGTGA. CDR3 DNA sequence: TGTGCCAGCAGCTTAGGTGAGGGAACTGGGGAAACTGAAGCTTTCTTT. Translating it yields CASSLGEGTGETEAFF. The full variable domain, in which reference TRBV7-3 and TRBJ1-1 provide the parts outside the CDR3, is GAGVSQTPSNKVTEKGKYVELRCDPISGHTALYWYRQSLGQGPEFLIYFQGTGAADDSGLPNDRFFAVRPEGSVSTLKIQRTERGDSAVYLCASSLGEGTGETEAFFGQGTRLTVV.

This chain joins TRBV10-2 and TRBJ1-1; D is undetermined. The CDR3 extends over 15 amino acids. From germline, CDR1 is WSHSY and CDR2 SAAADI. The V end was cut by 2 bases, the J end by 1 base, with 11 bases between. The CDR3 here is CASSEDGNWNTEAFF. The CDR3 region has the DNA TGCGCCAGCAGTGAGGACGGCAACTGGAACACTGAAGCTTTCTTT.

The CDR3 DNA follows: TGTGCCATCACTCGAGGGGCGGGAGTATGGGAGCAGTACTTC. Amino acid sequence: CAITRGAGVWEQYF. The V and J genes are TRBV10-3 and TRBJ2-7; 7 bases are a match to TRBD2. Germline values: CDR1 ENHRY, CDR2 SYGVKD. V was pared by 7 bases and J by 7 bases, with 13 bases of the junction left unmatched. The CDR3 length is 14 residues.

This clonotype was counted once. The chain joins TRBV6-5 to TRBJ1-5, with 9 bases that match TRBD1. V shed 2 bases, J shed 4 bases, and the junction held 6 bases outside the gene matches. Germline V CDR1 and CDR2: MNHEY, SVGAGI. The CDR3 extends over 16 amino acids. The CDR3 here is CASSYQGQGVNQPQHF. Written as DNA, the CDR3 is TGTGCCAGCAGTTACCAGGGACAGGGAGTAAATCAGCCCCAGCATTTT.

Here the CDR3 reads CASSESRGTNSPLHF. CDR3 DNA: TGTGCCAGCAGTGAATCCAGGGGCACGAATTCACCCCTCCACTTT. This sequence joins TRBV6-1 and TRBJ1-6, with D possibly being TRBD1 (6 bases). V lost 2 bases, J lost 7 bases, and 12 bases lay in between. The CDR3 has 15 amino acids. Germline V gene sequence: CDR1 MNHNS, CDR2 SASEGT.

The chain links TRBV9 to TRBJ1-5; 9 bases are shared with TRBD1. CDR1 and CDR2 (germline): SGDLS, YYNGEE. V lost 4 bases and J lost 5; bases outside the gene matches: 10. CDR3 length equals 16 residues. The CDR3 nucleotides read TGTGCCAGCAGCTTGGCCGGGACAGGGCTCTATCAGCCCCAGCATTTT. It codes for CASSLAGTGLYQPQHF.

Details on this clonotype: Sequence at one end of the junction differs from germline and may be a read error. The chain carries TRBV7-2 and TRBJ2-5; a weak D match, TRBD2 (5 bases). The CDR3 covers 15 residues. Germline loops: CDR1 SGHTA, CDR2 FQGNSA. This CDR3 reads CASSLGARAAETRYF. The CDR3 region has the DNA TGTGCCAGCAGCTTAGGCGCGAGGGCAGCGGAGACCCGGTACTTC.

To note about this clonotype: Its ends do not fully match the called genes, so a read error is possible. The gene calls are TRBV9 and TRBJ1-4; D gene uncertain. Germline V lookup: CDR1 SGDLS, CDR2 YYNGEE. The CDR3 has 19 amino acids. The CDR3 DNA reads TGTGTCAGCAGCGTAACGGACGACCCAGTGAGTCTCACTAATGAAAAACTGTTTTTT. Its protein product is CVSSVTDDPVSLTNEKLFF.

At least ten counts were recorded for this clonotype. The chain couples TRBV2 to TRBJ1-5; TRBD1 might be the D (6 bases). The V end lost 7 bases, the J end lost 7 bases, and 17 bases lay between the germline ends. The CDR3 contains 14 residues. Germline CDR1 and CDR2: SNHLY and FYNNEI. In nucleotides, the CDR3 is TGTGCCAGCACGCAGGACAGTCCGGGACAGCCCCAGCATTTT. Its translation: CASTQDSPGQPQHF.

This clonotype was observed at least ten times. The CDR3 loop is CASSLLRLSSYEQYF. The CDR3 region has the DNA TGTGCCAGCAGCTTATTGCGGCTGTCCTCCTACGAGCAGTACTTC. The chain links TRBV7-2 to TRBJ2-7, with D uncertain. Trimming cost V 2 bases and J 0 bases, with 11 bases left between them. This CDR3 has 15 residues. CDR1 and CDR2 (germline): SGHTA, FQGNSA.

The rearrangement joins TRBV10-3 to TRBJ1-2; TRBD1 matches 8 bases. Germline CDR1 is ENHRY and CDR2 is SYGVKD. The CDR3 has 15 residues. Trimming cost V 5 bases and J 8 bases; bases outside gene matches: 13. DNA for the CDR3: TGTGCCATCAGTCGGACAGGGAAGGCTTTGAGCGGCTACACCTTC. Its translation: CAISRTGKALSGYTF.

The gene calls are TRBV15 and TRBJ1-2; D call uncertain. Germline CDR1 is LNHNV and CDR2 is YYDKDF (reference sequence). V dropped 0 bases and J dropped 1 base, with 3 bases sitting between them. The CDR3 spans 13 residues. The DNA for the CDR3 is TGTGCCACCAGCAGAGAGGATAACTATGGCTACACCTTC. Translation gives CATSREDNYGYTF.

The chain links TRBV5-1 to TRBJ1-6; TRBD1 is a possible D gene (5 bases). The germline gives CDR1 SGHRS, CDR2 YFSETQ. V lost 6 bases to trimming and J lost 10 bases, with 14 bases between them. CDR3 size: 13 residues. CDR3 amino acids: CASNFERDSPLHF. The DNA of the CDR3 is TGCGCCAGCAACTTTGAGAGGGACTCACCCCTCCACTTT. The variable domain in full, completed from reference TRBV5-1 and TRBJ1-6, reads KAGVTQTPRYLIKTRGQQVTLSCSPISGHRSVSWYQQTPGQGLQFLFEYFSETQRNKGNFPGRFSGRQFSNSRSEMNVSTLELGDSALYLCASNFERDSPLHFGNGTRLTVT.

The table lists this clonotype with many counts. The rearrangement links TRBV6-6 to TRBJ2-7; 7 bases match TRBD2. The germline V gene has CDR1 MNHNY and CDR2 SVGAGI (reference sequence). The CDR3 spans 13 residues. V dropped 10 bases and J dropped 3; count of bases not matched to a gene: 9. CDR3 DNA sequence: TGTGCCACGGGGAGGGCTACATACTACGAGCAGTACTTC. As protein: CATGRATYYEQYF.

A remark on this clonotype: This could be a read error, since a much larger clone is one nucleotide away. J is TRBJ2-7 and V is TRBV7-2; weak D call: TRBD1 (6 bases). Looked up from germline, CDR1 is SGHTA and CDR2 is FQGNSA. The CDR3 contains 16 residues. Trimming cost V 5 bases and J 3 bases, with 20 bases left between them. The CDR3, as DNA: TGTGCCAGCAGCCTTCCGTACAGGGAAGGAAACTACGAGCAGTACTTC. Its protein is CASSLPYREGNYEQYF.

This clonotype was recorded once. V and J are TRBV5-1 and TRBJ1-5; D might be TRBD1 (6 bases). Trimming took 0 bases from V and 7 from J, leaving 17 bases between them. CDR1 is SGHRS, CDR2 YFSETQ, per germline. The CDR3 extends over 16 amino acids. The CDR3 sequence is CASSLEGTSGGQPQHF. The CDR3 region has the DNA TGCGCCAGCAGCTTGGAGGGGACATCCGGGGGGCAGCCCCAGCATTTT. Filled out from reference TRBV5-1 and TRBJ1-5, the complete variable domain reads KAGVTQTPRYLIKTRGQQVTLSCSPISGHRSVSWYQQTPGQGLQFLFEYFSETQRNKGNFPGRFSGRQFSNSRSEMNVSTLELGDSALYLCASSLEGTSGGQPQHFGDGTRLSIL.

As to this clonotype: One end of the junction does not line up with germline, which may come from a read error. The chain has TRBV10-3 and TRBJ1-3; the match to TRBD1 covers 7 bases. The germline V gene encodes CDR1 ENHRY and CDR2 SYGVKD. This CDR3 is 15 amino acids long. CDR3 sequence (DNA): TGTGCCTCAAAAACAGGGGTAGGAGTTGGAAACGCCATATATTTT. Protein sequence: CASKTGVGVGNAIYF.

V usage is TRBV7-9 and J usage is TRBJ2-5; 7 positions match TRBD2. Trimming removed 7 bases from V and 5 bases from J; junction bases left unmatched: 7. CDR3 size: 13 residues. Germline CDR1 is SEHNR and CDR2 is FQNEAQ (reference sequence). The CDR3 DNA sequence: TGTGCCAGCACCTCACGGGGGGAGGAGACCCAGTACTTC. It yields the protein CASTSRGEETQYF.

The rearrangement links TRBV7-2 to TRBJ2-5; 7 bases are shared with TRBD2. There are 15 residues in the CDR3. Germline values: CDR1 SGHTA, CDR2 FQGNSA. The J segment lost 5 bases and the V segment lost 5 bases, leaving 11 bases of the junction unmatched. As DNA, the CDR3 is TGTGCCAGCAGCGTACCGGGACGGCGGGGGGAGACCCAGTACTTC. Translation: CASSVPGRRGETQYF.